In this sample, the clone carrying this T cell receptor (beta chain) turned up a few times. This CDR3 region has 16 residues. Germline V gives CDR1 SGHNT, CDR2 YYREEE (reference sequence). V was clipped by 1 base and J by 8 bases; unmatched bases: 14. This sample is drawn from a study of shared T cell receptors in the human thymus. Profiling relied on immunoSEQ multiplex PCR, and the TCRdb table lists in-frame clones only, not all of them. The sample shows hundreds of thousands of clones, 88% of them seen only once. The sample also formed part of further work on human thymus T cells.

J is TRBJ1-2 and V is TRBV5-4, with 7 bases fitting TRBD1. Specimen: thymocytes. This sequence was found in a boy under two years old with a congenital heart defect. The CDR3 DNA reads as TGTGCCAGCAGCTTGTCCCCTCACAGGGGAGGAGGCGGCTACACCTTC. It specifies CASSLSPHRGGGGYTF. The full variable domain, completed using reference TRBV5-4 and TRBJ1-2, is ETGVTQSPTHLIKTRGQQVTLRCSSQSGHNTVSWYQQALGQGPQFIFQYYREEENGRGNFPPRFSGLQFPNYSSELNVNALELDDSALYLCASSLSPHRGGGGYTFGSGTRLTVV.